Listed here is a single TCR beta chain. Its antigen is still unknown. This sample stems from a study of PD-1 blockade in classical Hodgkin lymphoma. For the study at large: Patients were administered nivolumab (3 mg/kg intravenously) every 2 weeks. The study, taken as a whole, reports: TCR diversity rose significantly by C4D1 in CD4+ but not CD8+ cells.

The CDR3 is 14 residues long. Germline V gene data show CDR1 as LNHDA and CDR2 as SQIVND (reference sequence). Trimming left V 5 bases short and J 4 bases short, with 15 bases between. Measured with immunoSEQ multiplex PCR; TCRdb has only the in-frame clones, and not every one. The table has about 94,000 clones, 80% to 90% seen once. In every patient, relapse followed autologous stem cell transplantation, while exposure to brentuximab vedotin differed. The best responses consisted of complete response, partial response or progressive disease. This clonotype was sampled from a human donor with classical Hodgkin lymphoma. The V gene is TRBV19, the J gene TRBJ2-7, with D maybe TRBD2 (6 bases). The sequencing used peripheral blood mononuclear cells (PBMCs), collected before the second cycle of nivolumab. Here the CDR3 reads CASSSGLRTYEQYF. The CDR3 DNA reads TGTGCCAGTAGTTCGGGACTGCGGACGTACGAGCAGTACTTC.